This T cell receptor beta chain appears in the sequencing data of a study of blood T cell repertoires in COVID-19. V was cut by 7 bases and J by 2 bases, with 11 bases left in between. This CDR3 has 13 residues. Methods used by the authors: It was from reference gene primer amplification that nucleated cell counts were estimated. Profiled with immunoSEQ multiplex PCR; TCRdb holds only in-frame clones, not every one. V and J calls and clone size come straight from that table; D and trimming were deduced from the DNA. Of about 130,000 clones in the sample, about 85% were seen once. The clonotype originates from a man of 80 years or more with active or convalescent COVID-19. The specimen was peripheral blood. The chain links TRBV12-3 or TRBV12-4 to TRBJ1-1; D call uncertain. CDR3 DNA sequence: TGTGCCAGCACCCTCGGAGCTAACACTGAAGCTTTCTTT. Translating gives CASTLGANTEAFF.